What follows describes a single T cell receptor beta chain. Clones were sequenced by immunoSEQ multiplex PCR, and TCRdb holds only the in-frame ones, with some missing. The sample shows approximately 90,000 clones, roughly 92% of them seen only once. The data are from a study of T cell changes during pregnancy in multiple sclerosis. The sequence was obtained from a female donor with multiple sclerosis, enrolled in a pregnancy study. The material was peripheral blood, obtained after pregnancy.

Here the CDR3 reads CASSPMTGQETQYF. CDR3 nucleotides: TGTGCCAGCTCACCGATGACGGGCCAAGAGACCCAGTACTTC. The V gene is TRBV18, the J gene TRBJ2-5, with D hard to call. V dropped 3 bases and J dropped 1 base, with 9 bases sitting between them. This CDR3 is 14 amino acids long. CDR1 KGHSH and CDR2 LQKENI come from the germline V gene.